A selection of T cell receptor beta chains follows, all from one sample in a study of blood T cell repertoires in COVID-19. Using immunoSEQ multiplex PCR, the repertoire was profiled, and TCRdb retains in-frame clones only, with some absent. The sample includes 170,000 or so clones, roughly nine tenths of them seen just once. Sequencing was performed on peripheral blood. The receptor source for this set is a man between 18 and 35 years old who had recovered from COVID-19. Each CDR3 is given with its conserved first and last residue. The D gene is left open where the match is weak. The listing skips clone size in some rows; elsewhere it reads once, few, many or a size class.

V gene	D gene	clone size	J gene	CDR3 DNA	CDR3 protein
TRBV5-8	.	.	TRBJ2-7	TGTGCCAGCACCCACGGAGCTAGGGGAACCCTACGCGAGCAGTACTTC	CASTHGARGTLREQYF
TRBV4-3	TRBD2	.	TRBJ2-7	TGCGCCAGCAGCCAAGGACTAGCGGGGTCCTACGAGCAGTACTTC	CASSQGLAGSYEQYF
TRBV5-1	.	.	TRBJ2-7	TGCGCCAGCAGCCCTCAGGGAACCTACGAGCAGTACTTC	CASSPQGTYEQYF
TRBV6-1	TRBD2	.	TRBJ2-3	TGTGCCAGCAGTGGGGGACTAGCGGTGGGGGCAGATACGCAGTATTTT	CASSGGLAVGADTQYF
TRBV19	.	.	TRBJ1-1	TGTGCCAGTAGTATGAGCATGGGACAGAACACTGAAGCTTTCTTT	CASSMSMGQNTEAFF
TRBV5-4	.	.	TRBJ2-7	TGTGCCAGCAGCTTTGGGGCAGGGGCCATCTACGAGCAGTACTTC	CASSFGAGAIYEQYF
TRBV7-9	.	.	TRBJ2-1	TGTGCCAGCAGCGATTACAGGGTGAATACGGGGAATGAGCAGTTCTTC	CASSDYRVNTGNEQFF
TRBV15	TRBD2	once	TRBJ2-1	TGTGCCACCAGCTTTACTAGCGGGAGATGGGGCAATGAGCAGTTCTTC	CATSFTSGRWGNEQFF
TRBV15	TRBD1	once	TRBJ2-7	TGTGCCACCAGCAGGGGGACAGTCGTCCACGAGCAGTACTTC	CATSRGTVVHEQYF
TRBV28	.	.	TRBJ1-2	TGTGCCAGCAGTTTAGGAGTGAGGGCGGGCTATGGCTACACCTTC	CASSLGVRAGYGYTF
TRBV4-1	.	.	TRBJ1-1	TGCGCCAGCAGGCCAATCCTCGGTCGTAACAGGGTAACTGAAGCTTTCTTT	CASRPILGRNRVTEAFF
TRBV7-3	.	once	TRBJ2-3	TGTGCCAGCAGCCCCACCTCGGGGAAAGGGGATACGCAGTATTTT	CASSPTSGKGDTQYF
TRBV5-1	.	.	TRBJ2-1	TGCGCCAGCAGCGAATGGGGCGATGAGCAGTTCTTC	CASSEWGDEQFF
TRBV7-2	.	.	TRBJ2-1	TGTGCCAGCAGCTTAAGCAGGGGCCTCTACAATGAGCAGTTCTTC	CASSLSRGLYNEQFF
TRBV29-1	.	.	TRBJ2-1	TGCAGCGCTACTAGTATCAATGAGCAGTTCTTC	CSATSINEQFF
TRBV12-3/TRBV12-4	TRBD1	.	TRBJ1-2	TGTGCCAGCAAGAGGGGGCTTAGCTATGGCTACACCTTC	CASKRGLSYGYTF
TRBV11-2	TRBD2	.	TRBJ2-5	TGTGCCAGCAGCTTAGGCACTAGCGGCCACCAAGAGACCCAGTACTTC	CASSLGTSGHQETQYF
TRBV7-8	TRBD2	.	TRBJ2-3	TGTGCCAGCAGCCCCCCCTGGGGGGGAAGCACAGATACGCAGTATTTT	CASSPPWGGSTDTQYF
TRBV4-1	.	.	TRBJ2-2	TGCGCCAGCAGCCTGGGAGTAAGGACCGGGGAGCTGTTTTTT	CASSLGVRTGELFF
TRBV18	.	.	TRBJ1-1	TGTGCCAGCTCACCAGAGGATACTGAAGCTTTCTTT	CASSPEDTEAFF
TRBV27	.	.	TRBJ2-1	TGTGCCAGCAGTTTAAGTGCGGACTGGGGGGTTGAGCAGTTCTTC	CASSLSADWGVEQFF
TRBV4-1	TRBD1	few	TRBJ1-2	TGCGCCAGCAGCCAAGGCTTGACAGGGGCATCTGGAGGCTACACCTTC	CASSQGLTGASGGYTF
TRBV9	.	.	TRBJ2-7	TGTGCCAGCAGCGAGACATTTTTCACGGACGAGCAGTACTTC	CASSETFFTDEQYF
TRBV19	TRBD1	.	TRBJ1-2	TGTGCCAGTAGACTACGGACAGGGGCCTCTAACTATGGCTACACCTTC	CASRLRTGASNYGYTF
TRBV28	.	.	TRBJ2-1	TGTGCCAGCGTGAGCTCCTACAATGAGCAGTTCTTC	CASVSSYNEQFF
TRBV7-6	TRBD2	.	TRBJ2-7	TGTGCCAGCAGCTTAGCGGCGGGAGTGGCCTACGAGCAGTACTTC	CASSLAAGVAYEQYF
TRBV5-1	TRBD1	.	TRBJ2-2	TGCGCCAGCAGCCCGGGACAGGGGCGAACCAACACCGGGGAGCTGTTTTTT	CASSPGQGRTNTGELFF
TRBV7-6	.	.	TRBJ2-4	TGTGCCAGCAGCTTACCCGGGATAGTAGCCAAAAACATTCAGTACTTC	CASSLPGIVAKNIQYF
TRBV29-1	TRBD2	.	TRBJ2-7	TGCAGCGTTGAAGGTCTAGCGGACTCCTACGAGCAGTACTTC	CSVEGLADSYEQYF
TRBV11-3	.	.	TRBJ1-3	TGTGCCAGCAGCTTATCGGGTCGCGACAGCTCTGGAAACACCATATATTTT	CASSLSGRDSSGNTIYF
TRBV9	.	.	TRBJ2-5	TGTGCCAGCAGCACGGGGGAGACCCAGTACTTC	CASSTGETQYF
TRBV30	.	.	TRBJ1-3	TGTGCCTGGAGTGTACTAGGAAACACCATATATTTT	CAWSVLGNTIYF
TRBV13	TRBD2	.	TRBJ2-1	TGTGCCAGCAGCCCAAATTTCGGACTAGCGCCCTACAATGAGCAGTTCTTC	CASSPNFGLAPYNEQFF
TRBV14	.	.	TRBJ1-2	TGTGCCAGCAGCTCCCGGTCGGACAGAGCTAACTATGGCTACACCTTC	CASSSRSDRANYGYTF
TRBV7-9	.	.	TRBJ2-7	TGTGCCAGCAGCTTAGCGGGGCGTAGATGGGGTGAGCAGTACTTC	CASSLAGRRWGEQYF
TRBV7-9	.	.	TRBJ2-1	TGTGCCAGCAGCCTCCCTACGGGACTTGATGAGCAGTTCTTC	CASSLPTGLDEQFF
TRBV6-5	.	.	TRBJ1-5	TGTGCCAGCAGTTCAGGGATGTCTAGCAATCAGCCCCAGCATTTT	CASSSGMSSNQPQHF
TRBV12-3/TRBV12-4	TRBD1	.	TRBJ2-7	TGTGCCAGCAGTTTCGGACAGGAAAATAAGCAGTACTTC	CASSFGQENKQYF
TRBV24-1	TRBD2	.	TRBJ2-3	TGTGCCACCAGTGACAAGGGACTAGCGGGGCTAGATACGCAGTATTTT	CATSDKGLAGLDTQYF
TRBV5-1	.	.	TRBJ1-2	TGCGCCAGCAGCTTCGAGGGAGGTTATGGCTACACCTTC	CASSFEGGYGYTF